The 31 T cell receptor beta chains given below trace back to one sample, sequenced in a study of blood T cell repertoires in COVID-19. Produced via immunoSEQ multiplex PCR; TCRdb's table is partial and in-frame only. The table includes 120,000 or so clones, about 80% detected once. Sequencing input: peripheral blood. These receptor sequences come from a man aged 35 to 55 with active or convalescent COVID-19.

This clone showed up just once. This chain connects TRBV6-5 to TRBJ1-5; 7 positions match TRBD1. V dropped 6 bases and J dropped 7; count of bases not matched to a gene: 9. The CDR3 is 14 amino acids. Germline values: CDR1 MNHEY, CDR2 SVGAGI. The CDR3 here is CASRDTGVRQPQHF. The CDR3 nucleotides are TGTGCCAGCAGGGACACAGGGGTTCGACAGCCCCAGCATTTT.

The rearrangement links TRBV24-1 to TRBJ2-3; the D gene is possibly TRBD2 (5 bases). Trimming removed 1 base at V and 4 bases at J, with 14 bases between. CDR1 KGHDR and CDR2 SFDVKD come from the germline V gene. This CDR3 spans 16 amino acids. CDR3 amino acids: CATSDLPEGGPDTQYF. The CDR3 nucleotides read TGTGCCACCAGTGATTTACCCGAGGGTGGACCAGATACGCAGTATTTT.

The chain employs TRBV5-1 and TRBJ1-3; 7 nucleotides agree with TRBD1. V shed 0 bases, J shed 0 bases, and the junction held 15 bases outside the gene matches. Germline V gene lookup returns CDR1 SGHRS and CDR2 YFSETQ. This CDR3 spans 20 amino acids. CDR3 region: CASSLEGAPGQLSSGNTIYF. CDR3 coding DNA: TGCGCCAGCAGCTTGGAAGGCGCCCCGGGACAGTTAAGCTCTGGAAACACCATATATTTT.

This chain connects TRBV3-1 (or the pseudogene TRBV3-2) to TRBJ1-2; no firm D call. Trimming pared 1 base from V and 6 bases from J, leaving 9 bases between. Germline assignment: CDR1 LGHDT and CDR2 YNNKEL (reference sequence). The CDR3 contains 13 residues. CDR3: CASSQGDSDGYTF. The CDR3 nucleotides read TGTGCCAGCAGCCAAGGAGATAGTGATGGCTACACCTTC.

The V gene is TRBV9, the J gene TRBJ1-4, with 10 bases fitting TRBD1. This CDR3 region has 18 residues. In germline, CDR1 is SGDLS, CDR2 YYNGEE. The junction had 10 bases not matched to a gene; V was cut back by 0 bases and J by 5 bases. The CDR3 DNA is TGTGCCAGCAGCGTAGGGGGGACAGGGGTCCTTTCCAATGAAAAACTGTTTTTT. Protein product: CASSVGGTGVLSNEKLFF.

Only a few counts were recorded for this clone. This chain connects TRBV21-1 to TRBJ1-1. TRBV21-1 corresponds to a pseudogene. The CDR3 contains 14 residues. The CDR3 DNA reads TGTGCCAGCATTCTATCCGGGGGGAGGGCTGAAGCTTTCTTT. It encodes CASILSGGRAEAFF.

The V gene is TRBV12-3 or TRBV12-4, the J gene TRBJ2-2; no firm D call. The CDR3 has 12 amino acids. V lost 8 bases and J 5 bases, leaving 9 bases between the germline ends. Here the CDR3 reads CASFEVTGELFF. CDR3 DNA: TGTGCCAGCTTCGAGGTAACCGGGGAGCTGTTTTTT.

This sequence joins TRBV12-3 or TRBV12-4 and TRBJ1-3, with D hard to call. V lost 3 bases to trimming and J lost 2 bases, with 2 bases between them. The CDR3 totals 12 residues. The CDR3 region is CASSFTGNTIYF. The DNA for the CDR3 is TGTGCCAGCAGTTTTACTGGAAACACCATATATTTT.

The chain joins TRBV19 to TRBJ2-5; D might be TRBD2 (6 bases). This CDR3 is built from 16 residues. Germline CDR1 and CDR2: LNHDA and SQIVND (reference sequence). Trimming left V 0 bases short and J 1 base short, with 12 bases between. DNA of the CDR3: TGTGCCAGTAGTATAGAAGCAGGGAGGTCCCAAGAGACCCAGTACTTC. Residues: CASSIEAGRSQETQYF. Using reference TRBV19 and TRBJ2-5 for the parts outside the CDR3, the full variable domain is DGGITQSPKYLFRKEGQNVTLSCEQNLNHDAMYWYRQDPGQGLRLIYYSQIVNDFQKGDIAEGYSVSREKKESFPLTVTSAQKNPTAFYLCASSIEAGRSQETQYFGPGTRLLVL.

The rearrangement uses TRBV27 and TRBJ1-1; 7 positions agree with TRBD1. V was pared by 3 bases and J by 4 bases, with 2 bases of the junction left unmatched. CDR3 length: 13 residues. Germline values: CDR1 MNHEY, CDR2 SMNVEV (reference sequence). CDR3 region: CASSFKGATEAFF. Written as DNA, the CDR3 is TGTGCCAGCAGTTTTAAGGGGGCCACTGAAGCTTTCTTT.

This sequence joins TRBV6-5 and TRBJ1-1, with TRBD1 matching 7 bases. Germline V lookup: CDR1 MNHEY, CDR2 SVGAGI. This CDR3 is 14 amino acids long. V lost 4 bases and J lost 3; bases outside the gene matches: 5. Written as DNA, the CDR3 is TGTGCCAGCAGTTCCAGACAGGGTCACACTGAAGCTTTCTTT. Its translation: CASSSRQGHTEAFF.

The V call is TRBV6-6, the J call TRBJ2-5; TRBD1 aligns across 9 bases. Per germline, CDR1 MNHNY and CDR2 SVGAGI (reference sequence). This CDR3 has 15 amino acids. J lost 0 bases, V lost 7 bases, and 6 bases had no gene match. The CDR3, as DNA: TGTGCCAGCAAACTCGGACAGGGGAACCAAGAGACCCAGTACTTC. It specifies CASKLGQGNQETQYF.

The chain combines TRBV11-2 with TRBJ2-7; weak D call: TRBD1 (6 bases). CDR1 and CDR2 (germline): SGHAT, FQNNGV. V shed 5 bases and J shed 1 base, with 15 bases lying between them. The CDR3 has 15 residues. CDR3 region: CASSRSGQTSYEQYF. The DNA of the CDR3 is TGTGCCAGCAGCCGATCTGGACAGACGTCCTACGAGCAGTACTTC. The whole variable domain, remainder taken from reference TRBV11-2 and TRBJ2-7, is EAGVAQSPRYKIIEKRQSVAFWCNPISGHATLYWYQQILGQGPKLLIQFQNNGVVDDSQLPKDRFSAERLKGVDSTLKIQPAKLEDSAVYLCASSRSGQTSYEQYFGPGTRLTVT.

The chain uses TRBV6-2 or TRBV6-3 and TRBJ1-5, with D unclear. Germline-derived CDR1 and CDR2 are MNHEY and SVGEGT. V was clipped by 0 bases and J by 6 bases, with 6 bases between them. This CDR3 contains 13 residues. CDR3 bases: TGTGCCAGCAGTTACTCGAGACTTCAGCCCCAGCATTTT. This translates into CASSYSRLQPQHF.

The chain employs TRBV30 and TRBJ2-1; D is unresolved. V lost 0 bases to trimming and J lost 9 bases, with 18 bases between them. Looked up from germline, CDR1 is GTSNPN and CDR2 is SVGIG (reference sequence). This CDR3 spans 15 amino acids. CDR3 coding DNA: TGTGCCTGGAGTGTATCAGGTCTTGGGTTGGTTGAGCAGTTCTTC. As protein: CAWSVSGLGLVEQFF. The full variable domain, completed using reference TRBV30 and TRBJ2-1, is SQTIHQWPATLVQPVGSPLSLECTVEGTSNPNLYWYRQAAGRGLQLLFYSVGIGQISSEVPQNLSASRPQDRQFILSSKKLLLSDSGFYLCAWSVSGLGLVEQFFGPGTRLTVL.

This clone has more than one count but fewer than ten. The gene calls are TRBV6-1 and TRBJ1-4; 8 positions agree with TRBD1. The CDR3 has 15 residues. V lost 2 bases to trimming and J lost 10 bases; unmatched junction nucleotides: 9. Germline assignment: CDR1 MNHNS and CDR2 SASEGT. CDR3 in DNA: TGTGCCAGCAGTGAATCGTTGGCAGGGGGCGGAAAACTGTTTTTT. Protein: CASSESLAGGGKLFF.

This chain uses TRBV27 with TRBJ1-1; D ambiguous. The CDR3 runs to 14 residues. V was pared by 0 bases and J by 4 bases, with 9 bases between. Germline lookup yields CDR1 MNHEY and CDR2 SMNVEV (reference sequence). The CDR3 nucleotides are TGTGCCAGCAGTTTATCGAGAAGTCCCACTGAAGCTTTCTTT. Translated: CASSLSRSPTEAFF.

This clone was counted once. The genes are TRBV27 and TRBJ2-3; D is possibly TRBD2 (6 bases). Germline lookup yields CDR1 MNHEY and CDR2 SMNVEV (reference sequence). The CDR3 covers 16 residues. Between the trimmed V and J ends, which lost 7 bases and 2 bases, there was a span of 19 bases. The CDR3 sequence is CASKRQRGAPTDTQYF. CDR3 coding DNA: TGTGCCAGCAAGAGGCAGCGCGGGGCCCCCACAGATACGCAGTATTTT.

This chain uses TRBV9 with TRBJ2-1; D perhaps matches TRBD1 (6 bases). The CDR3 runs 15 residues. The V gene lost 0 bases and the J gene lost 8 bases, with 15 bases spanning the gap. Per the germline V gene, CDR1 is SGDLS and CDR2 is YYNGEE. Here the CDR3 DNA reads TGTGCCAGCAGCGTAGAAGGTGGGGGCGGCGATGAGCAGTTCTTC. It yields the protein CASSVEGGGGDEQFF.

The chain recombines TRBV11-3 with TRBJ2-4; no clear D gene. Per germline, CDR1 SGHNT and CDR2 YENEEA. V shed 2 bases and J shed 6 bases, with 11 bases lying between them. The CDR3 totals 14 residues. The CDR3 DNA sequence: TGTGCCAGCAGCTTAACAGCCACACTAAACATTCAGTACTTC. Its protein is CASSLTATLNIQYF.

This chain connects TRBV5-1 to TRBJ1-2; 7 nucleotides match TRBD1. The germline CDR1 and CDR2 sequences are SGHRS and YFSETQ. The CDR3 runs to 14 residues. The V segment lost 8 bases and the J segment 5 bases; nucleotides outside the gene matches: 12. The DNA for the CDR3 is TGCGCCAGTTCTTCCGGGACAGACTTTTATGGCTACACCTTC. Protein sequence: CASSSGTDFYGYTF.

The V and J genes are TRBV5-4 and TRBJ2-5; TRBD2 matches at 7 bases. The germline V gene encodes CDR1 SGHNT and CDR2 YYREEE (reference sequence). The V gene end was trimmed by 3 bases and the J gene end by 5 bases; junction bases not matched to a gene: 10. The CDR3 runs 15 residues. The CDR3 spells CASSSGGGEWETQYF. The CDR3, as DNA: TGTGCCAGCAGCTCCGGGGGAGGGGAATGGGAGACCCAGTACTTC.

V and J are TRBV5-6 and TRBJ1-4; TRBD1 agrees at 8 bases. This CDR3 contains 17 residues. Germline V gene lookup returns CDR1 SGHDT and CDR2 YYEEEE. V was clipped by 1 base and J by 0 bases; unmatched bases: 5. DNA for the CDR3: TGTGCCAGCAGCTTGAGCCAGGGGGCCGCAACTAATGAAAAACTGTTTTTT. Amino acids: CASSLSQGAATNEKLFF.

The rearrangement joins TRBV7-8 to TRBJ1-2; a possible D gene is TRBD1 (6 bases). Germline V gives CDR1 SGHVS, CDR2 FQNEAQ. The ends were cut back, 3 bases at V and 4 bases at J, with 12 bases in the middle. The length of the CDR3 is 14 residues. The CDR3 loop is CASSLGHMIYGYTF. DNA for the CDR3: TGTGCCAGCAGCTTGGGACACATGATCTATGGCTACACCTTC.

This chain uses TRBV6-6 with TRBJ2-4; 8 nucleotides match TRBD1. The CDR3 spans 15 residues. Trimming cost V 4 bases and J 5 bases; bases outside gene matches: 7. Germline V gene sequence: CDR1 MNHNY, CDR2 SVGAGI (reference sequence). The CDR3 loop is CASSFETGVQNIQYF. The CDR3, as DNA: TGTGCCAGCAGTTTCGAGACAGGGGTCCAAAACATTCAGTACTTC.

This chain uses TRBV9 with TRBJ1-5, with TRBD1 as a possible D gene (6 bases). CDR1 and CDR2 (germline): SGDLS, YYNGEE. Trimming took 5 bases from V and 6 from J, leaving 18 bases between them. CDR3 size: 15 residues. CDR3 DNA sequence: TGTGCCAGCAGTAGTTCAGGGGATCAACCTCAGCCCCAGCATTTT. Protein: CASSSSGDQPQPQHF. Complete variable domain (other parts from reference TRBV9 and TRBJ1-5): DSGVTQTPKHLITATGQRVTLRCSPRSGDLSVYWYQQSLDQGLQFLIQYYNGEERAKGNILERFSAQQFPDLHSELNLSSLELGDSALYFCASSSSGDQPQPQHFGDGTRLSIL.

CDR3 loop: CASSGTGFGRETQYF. Written as DNA, the CDR3 is TGTGCCAGCAGTGGGACAGGGTTTGGTCGAGAGACCCAGTACTTC. The V and J genes are TRBV2 and TRBJ2-5, with TRBD1 identical over 8 bases. Germline CDR1 reads SNHLY; CDR2 reads FYNNEI. Trimming at V came to 4 bases and at J to 4 bases, leaving 8 bases not matched to a gene. The CDR3 length is 15 residues.

The chain couples TRBV18 to TRBJ1-6; no definite D call. Trimming stripped 4 bases from V and 8 bases from J, with 12 bases between. Germline CDR1 and CDR2: KGHSH and LQKENI. CDR3 size: 14 residues. CDR3 DNA sequence: TGTGCCAGCTCACTGAATGTTCAGGATTCACCCCTCCACTTT. Encoded protein: CASSLNVQDSPLHF.

This clone was seen a few times. The chain has TRBV4-2 and TRBJ2-7; 11 bases map to TRBD1. This CDR3 is built from 19 residues. Germline loops: CDR1 LGHNA, CDR2 YNFKEQ. V lost 4 bases, J lost 0 bases, and 14 bases stayed unmatched. In DNA, the CDR3 is TGTGCCAGCAGCCCCCACAGCTTCAGGGACAGGGGGATCTCCTACGAGCAGTACTTC. Its translation: CASSPHSFRDRGISYEQYF.

As DNA, the CDR3 is TGTGCCAGCAGCCTCGGGACAGGGGCTTGGGATGAGCAGTTCTTC. Translated, it gives CASSLGTGAWDEQFF. This chain links TRBV11-2 with TRBJ2-1; TRBD1 matches 10 bases. The germline CDR1 and CDR2 sequences are SGHAT and FQNNGV. V was pared by 5 bases and J by 8 bases, with 9 bases of the junction left unmatched. The CDR3 contains 15 residues.

The rearrangement links TRBV19 to TRBJ1-2; the match to TRBD1 covers 9 bases. After removal of 3 bases from V and 7 bases from J, the junction contained 6 bases not matched to a gene. This CDR3 contains 14 residues. Germline V gene lookup returns CDR1 LNHDA and CDR2 SQIVND (reference sequence). For the CDR3, the DNA is TGTGCCAGTAGTATTTTACAGGGGGCTGGTGGCTACACCTTC. Amino acids: CASSILQGAGGYTF.